Reported below is one T cell receptor (beta chain). Its antigen is currently unknown. Germline V gene lookup returns CDR1 SQVTM and CDR2 ANQGSEA. This CDR3 is 15 amino acids long. The V and J ends lost 7 bases and 3 bases respectively, with 19 bases between them. This record comes from a study of cytomegalovirus exposure and HLA in healthy donors. The PCR was carried out with 60 Vbeta primers and 13 Jbeta primers. Sequenced by immunoSEQ multiplex PCR; TCRdb stores in-frame clones only, minus some. The sample includes around 300,000 clones, 85% to 90% of them seen just once. Broader study findings: A previous analysis found most TCR beta V segments productive roughly 87% or roughly 30% of the time.

The genes are TRBV29-1 and TRBJ2-1, with D possibly being TRBD1 (6 bases). The sequenced sample was PBMCs. This clonotype was sampled from a woman aged 18-29 years in good health and CMV-seronegative. The CDR3 DNA follows: TGCAGCGCACCCTCATGGGGGCAAAACTACAATGAGCAGTTCTTC. This codes for CSAPSWGQNYNEQFF.